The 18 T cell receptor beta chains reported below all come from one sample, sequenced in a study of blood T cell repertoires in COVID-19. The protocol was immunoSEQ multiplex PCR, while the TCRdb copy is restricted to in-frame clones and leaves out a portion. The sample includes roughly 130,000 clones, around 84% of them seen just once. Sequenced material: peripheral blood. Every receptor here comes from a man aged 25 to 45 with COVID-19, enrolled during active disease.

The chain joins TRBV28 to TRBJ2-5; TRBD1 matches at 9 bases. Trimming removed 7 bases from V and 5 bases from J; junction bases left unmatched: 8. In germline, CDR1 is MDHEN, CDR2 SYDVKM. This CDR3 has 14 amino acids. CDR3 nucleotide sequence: TGTGCCAGCAACCGGGACAGGGATGGGGAGACCCAGTACTTC. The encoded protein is CASNRDRDGETQYF.

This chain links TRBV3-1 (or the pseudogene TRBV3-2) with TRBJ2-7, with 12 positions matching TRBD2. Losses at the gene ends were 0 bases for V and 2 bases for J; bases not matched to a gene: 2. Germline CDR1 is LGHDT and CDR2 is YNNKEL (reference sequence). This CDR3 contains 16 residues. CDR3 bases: TGTGCCAGCAGCCAAGATGCTAGCGGGAGGGCCTACGAGCAGTACTTC. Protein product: CASSQDASGRAYEQYF.

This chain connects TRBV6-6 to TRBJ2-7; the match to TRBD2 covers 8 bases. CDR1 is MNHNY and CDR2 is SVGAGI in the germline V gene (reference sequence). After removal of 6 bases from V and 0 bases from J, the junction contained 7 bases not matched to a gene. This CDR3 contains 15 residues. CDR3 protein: CASSISGKSSYEQYF. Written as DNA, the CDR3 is TGTGCCAGCAGCATTAGCGGGAAGAGCTCCTACGAGCAGTACTTC.

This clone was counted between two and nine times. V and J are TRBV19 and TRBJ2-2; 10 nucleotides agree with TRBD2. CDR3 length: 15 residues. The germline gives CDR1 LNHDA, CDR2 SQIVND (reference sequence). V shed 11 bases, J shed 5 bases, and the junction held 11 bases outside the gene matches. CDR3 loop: CAGRKREGLTGELFF. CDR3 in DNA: TGTGCCGGGCGGAAGCGGGAGGGCCTAACCGGGGAGCTGTTTTTT. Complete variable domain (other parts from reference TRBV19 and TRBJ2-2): DGGITQSPKYLFRKEGQNVTLSCEQNLNHDAMYWYRQDPGQGLRLIYYSQIVNDFQKGDIAEGYSVSREKKESFPLTVTSAQKNPTAFYLCAGRKREGLTGELFFGEGSRLTVL.

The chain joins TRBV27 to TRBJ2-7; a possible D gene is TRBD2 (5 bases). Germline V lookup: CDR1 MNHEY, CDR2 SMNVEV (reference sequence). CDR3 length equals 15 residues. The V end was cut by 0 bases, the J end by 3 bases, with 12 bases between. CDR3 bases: TGTGCCAGCAGTTTATCGGCCCGGAGCGGCTACGAGCAGTACTTC. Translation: CASSLSARSGYEQYF.

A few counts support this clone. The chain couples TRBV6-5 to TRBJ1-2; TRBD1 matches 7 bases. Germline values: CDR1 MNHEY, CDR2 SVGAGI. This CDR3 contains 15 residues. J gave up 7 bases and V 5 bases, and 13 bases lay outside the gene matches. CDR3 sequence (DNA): TGTGCCAGCAGTAACCTACAGGGGAGAAAAGGTGGCTACACCTTC. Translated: CASSNLQGRKGGYTF.

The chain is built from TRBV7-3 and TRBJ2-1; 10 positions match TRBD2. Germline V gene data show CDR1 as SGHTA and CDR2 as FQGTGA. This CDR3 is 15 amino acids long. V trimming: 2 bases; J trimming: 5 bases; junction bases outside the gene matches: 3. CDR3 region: CASSLLAGAHNEQFF. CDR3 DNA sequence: TGTGCCAGCAGCTTACTAGCGGGAGCCCACAATGAGCAGTTCTTC.

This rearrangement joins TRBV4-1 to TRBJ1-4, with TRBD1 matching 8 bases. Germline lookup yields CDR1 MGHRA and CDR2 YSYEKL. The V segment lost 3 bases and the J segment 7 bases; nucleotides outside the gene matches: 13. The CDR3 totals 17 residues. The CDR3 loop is CASSHQVVDRGGEKLFF. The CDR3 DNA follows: TGCGCCAGCAGCCATCAAGTAGTCGACAGGGGAGGTGAAAAACTGTTTTTT.

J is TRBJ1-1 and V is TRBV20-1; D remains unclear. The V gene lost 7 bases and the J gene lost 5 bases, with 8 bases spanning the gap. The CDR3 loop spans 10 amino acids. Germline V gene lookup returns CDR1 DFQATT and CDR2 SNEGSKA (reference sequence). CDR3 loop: CSGRWTEAFF. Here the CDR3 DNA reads TGCAGTGGGAGGTGGACTGAAGCTTTCTTT.

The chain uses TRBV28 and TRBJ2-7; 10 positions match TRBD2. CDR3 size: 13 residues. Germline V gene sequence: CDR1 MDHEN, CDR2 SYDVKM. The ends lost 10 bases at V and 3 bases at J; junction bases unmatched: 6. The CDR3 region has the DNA TGTGCCACCCAACTAGCGGGGAACTACGAGCAGTACTTC. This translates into CATQLAGNYEQYF. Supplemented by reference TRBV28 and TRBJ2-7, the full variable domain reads DVKVTQSSRYLVKRTGEKVFLECVQDMDHENMFWYRQDPGLGLRLIYFSYDVKMKEKGDIPEGYSVSREKKERFSLILESASTNQTSMYLCATQLAGNYEQYFGPGTRLTVT.

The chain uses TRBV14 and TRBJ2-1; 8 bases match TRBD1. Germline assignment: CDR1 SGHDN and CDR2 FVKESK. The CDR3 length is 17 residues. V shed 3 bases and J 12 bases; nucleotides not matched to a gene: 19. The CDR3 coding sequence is TGTGCCAGCAGCCAGGCCCTCGGGACAGGCCCTGTCGTCGCGCAGTTCTTC. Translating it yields CASSQALGTGPVVAQFF.

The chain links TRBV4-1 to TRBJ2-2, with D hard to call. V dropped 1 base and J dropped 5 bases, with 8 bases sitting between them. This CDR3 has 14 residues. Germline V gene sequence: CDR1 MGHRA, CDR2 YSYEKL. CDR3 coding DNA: TGCGCCAGCAGCCAAGTAACAGAAACCGGGGAGCTGTTTTTT. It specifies CASSQVTETGELFF.

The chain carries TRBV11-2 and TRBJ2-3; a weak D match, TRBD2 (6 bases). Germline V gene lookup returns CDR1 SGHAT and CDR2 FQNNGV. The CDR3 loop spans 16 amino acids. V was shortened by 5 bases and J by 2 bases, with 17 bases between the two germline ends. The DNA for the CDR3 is TGTGCCAGCAGCGACATACTAGCTGGACACACAGATACGCAGTATTTT. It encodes CASSDILAGHTDTQYF. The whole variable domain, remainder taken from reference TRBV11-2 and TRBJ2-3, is EAGVAQSPRYKIIEKRQSVAFWCNPISGHATLYWYQQILGQGPKLLIQFQNNGVVDDSQLPKDRFSAERLKGVDSTLKIQPAKLEDSAVYLCASSDILAGHTDTQYFGPGTRLTVL.

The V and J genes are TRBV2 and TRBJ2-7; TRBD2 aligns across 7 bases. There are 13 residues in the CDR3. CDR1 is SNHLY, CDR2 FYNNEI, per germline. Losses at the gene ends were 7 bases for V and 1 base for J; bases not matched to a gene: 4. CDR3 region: CASKPSGSYEQYF. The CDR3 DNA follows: TGTGCCAGCAAACCTAGCGGTTCCTACGAGCAGTACTTC.

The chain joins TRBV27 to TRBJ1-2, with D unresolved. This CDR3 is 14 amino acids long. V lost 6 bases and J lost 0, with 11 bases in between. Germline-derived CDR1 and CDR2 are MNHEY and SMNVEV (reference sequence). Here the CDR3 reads CASRVRAANYGYTF. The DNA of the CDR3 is TGTGCCAGCAGAGTCAGAGCGGCTAACTATGGCTACACCTTC.

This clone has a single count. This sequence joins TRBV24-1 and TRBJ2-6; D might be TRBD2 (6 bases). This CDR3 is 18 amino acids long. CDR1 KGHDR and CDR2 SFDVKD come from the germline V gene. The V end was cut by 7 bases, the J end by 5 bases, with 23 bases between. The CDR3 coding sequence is TGTGCCACCAGCGCCGCGAGGAGGGGAAGAGAGAGGGCCAACGTCCTGACTTTC. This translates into CATSAARRGRERANVLTF.

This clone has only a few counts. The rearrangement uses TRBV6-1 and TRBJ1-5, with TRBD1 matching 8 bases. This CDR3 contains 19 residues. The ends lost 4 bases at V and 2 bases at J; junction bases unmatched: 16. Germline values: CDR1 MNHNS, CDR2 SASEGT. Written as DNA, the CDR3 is TGTGCCAGCAGTGCCGTTTTTTGGGGGATGGACAGGGGCAATCAGCCCCAGCATTTT. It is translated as CASSAVFWGMDRGNQPQHF.

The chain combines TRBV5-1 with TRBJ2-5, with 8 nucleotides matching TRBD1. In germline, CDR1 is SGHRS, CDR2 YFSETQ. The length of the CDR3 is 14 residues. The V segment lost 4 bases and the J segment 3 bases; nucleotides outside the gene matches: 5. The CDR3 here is CASSDRGIEETQYF. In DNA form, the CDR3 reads TGCGCCAGCAGCGACAGGGGAATAGAAGAGACCCAGTACTTC.